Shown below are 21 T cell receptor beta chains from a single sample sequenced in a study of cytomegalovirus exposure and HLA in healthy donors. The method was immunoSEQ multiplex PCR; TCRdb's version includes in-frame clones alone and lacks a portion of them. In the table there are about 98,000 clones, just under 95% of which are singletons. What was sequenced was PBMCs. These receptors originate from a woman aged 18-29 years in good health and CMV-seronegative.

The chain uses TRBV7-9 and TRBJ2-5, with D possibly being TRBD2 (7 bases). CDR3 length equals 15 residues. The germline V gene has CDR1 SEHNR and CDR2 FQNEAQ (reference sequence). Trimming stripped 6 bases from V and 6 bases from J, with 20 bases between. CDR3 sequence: CASRGAGAGRKTQYF. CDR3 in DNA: TGTGCCAGCAGGGGGGCGGGAGCTGGAAGAAAGACCCAGTACTTC.

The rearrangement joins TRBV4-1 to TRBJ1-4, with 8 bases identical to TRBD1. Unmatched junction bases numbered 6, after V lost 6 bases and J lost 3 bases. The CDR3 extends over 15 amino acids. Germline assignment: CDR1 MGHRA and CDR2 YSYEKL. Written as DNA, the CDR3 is TGCGCCAGCAGTCGTACGACAGGGGCTAATGAAAAACTGTTTTTT. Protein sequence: CASSRTTGANEKLFF.

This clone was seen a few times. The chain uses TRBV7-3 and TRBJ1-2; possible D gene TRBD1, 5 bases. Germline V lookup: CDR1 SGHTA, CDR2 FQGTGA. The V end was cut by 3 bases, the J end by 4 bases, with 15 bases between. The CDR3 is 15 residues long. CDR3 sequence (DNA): TGTGCCAGCAGCTTTAGGGTGGTCGACAGCTATGGCTACACCTTC. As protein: CASSFRVVDSYGYTF.

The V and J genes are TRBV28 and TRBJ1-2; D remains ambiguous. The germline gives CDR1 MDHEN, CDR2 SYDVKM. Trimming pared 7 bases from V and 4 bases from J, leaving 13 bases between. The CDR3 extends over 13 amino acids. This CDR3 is CASTQSGPYGYTF. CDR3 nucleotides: TGTGCCAGCACTCAAAGCGGGCCCTATGGCTACACCTTC.

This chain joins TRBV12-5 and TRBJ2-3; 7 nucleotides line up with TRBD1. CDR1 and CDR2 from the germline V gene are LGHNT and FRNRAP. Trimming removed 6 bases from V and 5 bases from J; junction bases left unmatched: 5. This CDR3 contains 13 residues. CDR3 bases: TGTGCTAGTGGAAGGGGGCGAAGAGATACGCAGTATTTT. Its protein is CASGRGRRDTQYF.

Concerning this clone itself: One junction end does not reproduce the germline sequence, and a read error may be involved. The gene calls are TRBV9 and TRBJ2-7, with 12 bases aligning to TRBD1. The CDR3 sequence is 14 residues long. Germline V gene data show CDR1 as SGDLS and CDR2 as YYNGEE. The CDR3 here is CASNSGTGGYEQYF. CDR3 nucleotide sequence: TGTGCCAGCAACAGCGGGACAGGGGGCTACGAACAGTACTTC. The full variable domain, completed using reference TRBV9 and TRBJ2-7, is DSGVTQTPKHLITATGQRVTLRCSPRSGDLSVYWYQQSLDQGLQFLIQYYNGEERAKGNILERFSAQQFPDLHSELNLSSLELGDSALYFCASNSGTGGYEQYFGPGTRLTVT.

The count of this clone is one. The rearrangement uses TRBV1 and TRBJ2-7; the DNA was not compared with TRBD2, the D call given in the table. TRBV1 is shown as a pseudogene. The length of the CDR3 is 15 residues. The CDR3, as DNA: TGCACCAGCAGCCGCCTGGGTAGCGGGATTTTCGAGCAGTACTTC. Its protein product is CTSSRLGSGIFEQYF.

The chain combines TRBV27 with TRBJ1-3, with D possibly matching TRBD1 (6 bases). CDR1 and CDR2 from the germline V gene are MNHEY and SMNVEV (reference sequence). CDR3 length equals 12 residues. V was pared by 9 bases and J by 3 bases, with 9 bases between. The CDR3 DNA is TGTGCCAGAGACAGGTGTGGAAACACCATATATTTT. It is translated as CARDRCGNTIYF.

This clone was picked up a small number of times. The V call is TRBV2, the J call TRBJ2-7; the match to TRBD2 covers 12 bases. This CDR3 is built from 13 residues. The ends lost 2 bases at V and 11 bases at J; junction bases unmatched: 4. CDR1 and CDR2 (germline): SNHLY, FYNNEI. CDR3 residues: CASSELAGGPEYF. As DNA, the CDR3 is TGTGCCAGCAGTGAACTAGCGGGAGGGCCGGAGTACTTC.

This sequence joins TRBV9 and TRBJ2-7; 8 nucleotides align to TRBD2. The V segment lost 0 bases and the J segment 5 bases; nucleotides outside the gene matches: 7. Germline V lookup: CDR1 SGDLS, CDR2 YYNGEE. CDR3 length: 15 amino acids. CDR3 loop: CASSVAGGRYDEQYF. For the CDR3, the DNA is TGTGCCAGCAGCGTAGCGGGCGGGAGGTACGACGAGCAGTACTTC.

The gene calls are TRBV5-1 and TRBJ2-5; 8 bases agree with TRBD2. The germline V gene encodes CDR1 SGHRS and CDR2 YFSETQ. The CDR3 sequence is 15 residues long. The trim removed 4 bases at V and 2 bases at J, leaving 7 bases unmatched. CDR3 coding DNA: TGCGCCAGCAGCAGCGGGGGTTTCAGGCAAGAGACCCAGTACTTC. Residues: CASSSGGFRQETQYF.

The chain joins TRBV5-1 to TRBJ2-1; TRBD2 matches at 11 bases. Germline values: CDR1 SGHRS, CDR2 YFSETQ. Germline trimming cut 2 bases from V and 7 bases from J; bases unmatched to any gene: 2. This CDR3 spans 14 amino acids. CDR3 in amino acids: CASSFRTSGNEQFF. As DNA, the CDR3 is TGCGCCAGCAGCTTTCGGACTAGCGGGAATGAGCAGTTCTTC.

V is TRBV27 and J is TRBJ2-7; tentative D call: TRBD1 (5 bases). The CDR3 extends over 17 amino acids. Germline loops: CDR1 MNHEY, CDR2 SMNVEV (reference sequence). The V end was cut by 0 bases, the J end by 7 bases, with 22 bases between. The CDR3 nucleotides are TGTGCCAGCAGTTTATCGGCGCAGCTCAGGGAACCTACTGAGCAGTACTTC. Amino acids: CASSLSAQLREPTEQYF.

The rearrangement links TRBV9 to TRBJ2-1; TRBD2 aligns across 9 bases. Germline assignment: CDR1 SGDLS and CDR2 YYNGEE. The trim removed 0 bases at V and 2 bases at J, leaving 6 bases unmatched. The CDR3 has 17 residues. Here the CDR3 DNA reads TGTGCCAGCAGCGTAGTAGATAGCGGGAGAACCTACAATGAGCAGTTCTTC. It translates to CASSVVDSGRTYNEQFF. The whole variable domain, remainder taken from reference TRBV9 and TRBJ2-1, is DSGVTQTPKHLITATGQRVTLRCSPRSGDLSVYWYQQSLDQGLQFLIQYYNGEERAKGNILERFSAQQFPDLHSELNLSSLELGDSALYFCASSVVDSGRTYNEQFFGPGTRLTVL.

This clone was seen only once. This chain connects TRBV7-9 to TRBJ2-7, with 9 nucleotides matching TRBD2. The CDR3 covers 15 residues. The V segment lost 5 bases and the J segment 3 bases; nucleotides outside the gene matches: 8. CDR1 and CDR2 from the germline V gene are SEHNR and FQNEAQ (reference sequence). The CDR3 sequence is CASSKPSGGIYEQYF. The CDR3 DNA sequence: TGTGCCAGCAGCAAACCCAGCGGGGGGATCTACGAGCAGTACTTC. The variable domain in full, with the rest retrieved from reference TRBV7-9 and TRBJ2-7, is DTGVSQNPRHKITKRGQNVTFRCDPISEHNRLYWYRQTLGQGPEFLTYFQNEAQLEKSRLLSDRFSAERPKGSFSTLEIQRTEQGDSAMYLCASSKPSGGIYEQYFGPGTRLTVT.

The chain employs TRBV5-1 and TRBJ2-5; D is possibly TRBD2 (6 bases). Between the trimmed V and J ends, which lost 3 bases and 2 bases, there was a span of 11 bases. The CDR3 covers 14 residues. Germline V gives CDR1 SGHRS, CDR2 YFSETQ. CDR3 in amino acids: CASSWGSGQETQYF. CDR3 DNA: TGCGCCAGCAGCTGGGGGAGCGGGCAAGAGACCCAGTACTTC.

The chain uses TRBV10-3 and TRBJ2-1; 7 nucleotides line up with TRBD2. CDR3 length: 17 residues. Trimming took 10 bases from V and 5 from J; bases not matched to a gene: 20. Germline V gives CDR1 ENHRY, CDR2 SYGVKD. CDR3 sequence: CATRTRAAKKDDNEQFF. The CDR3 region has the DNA TGTGCCACCCGGACTAGGGCGGCGAAAAAAGACGACAATGAGCAGTTCTTC.

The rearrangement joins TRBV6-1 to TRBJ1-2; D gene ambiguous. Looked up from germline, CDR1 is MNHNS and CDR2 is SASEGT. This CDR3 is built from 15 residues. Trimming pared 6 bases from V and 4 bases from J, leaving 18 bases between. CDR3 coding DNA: TGTGCCAGCAGGGTCGACACAACAGTTTCCTATGGCTACACCTTC. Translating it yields CASRVDTTVSYGYTF.

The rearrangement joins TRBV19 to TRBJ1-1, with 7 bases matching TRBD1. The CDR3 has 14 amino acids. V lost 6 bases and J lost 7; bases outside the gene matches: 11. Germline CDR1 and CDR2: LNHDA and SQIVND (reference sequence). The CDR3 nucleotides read TGTGCCAGTAGAAACAGGGGATCTAAGGGTGAAGCTTTCTTT. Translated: CASRNRGSKGEAFF.

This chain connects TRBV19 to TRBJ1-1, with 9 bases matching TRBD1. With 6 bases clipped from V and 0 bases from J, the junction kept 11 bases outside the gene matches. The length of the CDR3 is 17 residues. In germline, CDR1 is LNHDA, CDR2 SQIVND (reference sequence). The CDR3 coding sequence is TGTGCCAGTAGCCGTTCGAGAACAGGGGGCATGAACACTGAAGCTTTCTTT. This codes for CASSRSRTGGMNTEAFF.

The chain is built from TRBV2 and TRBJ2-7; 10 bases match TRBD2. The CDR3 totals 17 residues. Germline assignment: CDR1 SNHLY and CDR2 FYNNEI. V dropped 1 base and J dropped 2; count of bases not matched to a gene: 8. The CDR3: CASSEGGPLAGTYEQYF. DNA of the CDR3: TGTGCCAGCAGTGAAGGGGGCCCACTAGCGGGAACCTACGAGCAGTACTTC.